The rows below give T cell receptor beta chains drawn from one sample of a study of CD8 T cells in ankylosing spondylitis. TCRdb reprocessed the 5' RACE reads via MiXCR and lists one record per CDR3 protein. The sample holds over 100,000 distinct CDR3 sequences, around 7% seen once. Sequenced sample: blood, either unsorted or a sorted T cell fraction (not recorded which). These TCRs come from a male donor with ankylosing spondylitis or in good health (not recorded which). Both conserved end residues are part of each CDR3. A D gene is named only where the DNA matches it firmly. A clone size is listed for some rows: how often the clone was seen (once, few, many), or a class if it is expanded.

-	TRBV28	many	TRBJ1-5	TGTGCCACCGATACAGGAGCTTATAGCAATCAGCCCCAGCATTTT	CATDTGAYSNQPQHF
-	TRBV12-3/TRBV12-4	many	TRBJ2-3	TGTGCCAGCAGTACGCAAGGACAAATCACAGATACGCAGTATTTT	CASSTQGQITDTQYF
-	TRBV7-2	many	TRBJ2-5	TGTGCCAGCAGCTTACGAGCGGATCAAGAGACCCAGTACTTC	CASSLRADQETQYF
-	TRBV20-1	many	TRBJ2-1	TGCAGTGCACCTCCGCTAAGCGGGTCCTACAATGAGCAGTTCTTC	CSAPPLSGSYNEQFF
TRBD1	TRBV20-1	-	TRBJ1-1	TGCAGTGCGCGGGACAGGGCGGGAACTGAAGCTTTCTTT	CSARDRAGTEAFF
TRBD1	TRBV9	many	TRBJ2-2	TGTGCCAGCAGCGCGAGACTACAGGGGGATTTAACCGGGGAGCTGTTTTTT	CASSARLQGDLTGELFF
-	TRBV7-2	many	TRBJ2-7	TGTGCCAGCACCACGGGACACTCCTACGAGCAGTACTTC	CASTTGHSYEQYF
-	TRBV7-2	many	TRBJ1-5	TGTGCCAGCAGCCGAATCCGACAGCCCCAGCATTTT	CASSRIRQPQHF
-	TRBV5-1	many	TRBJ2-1	TGCGCCAGCAGCGCCTCCTCTACGCATGAGCAGTTCTTC	CASSASSTHEQFF
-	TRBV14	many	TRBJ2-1	TGTGCCAGCAGCGCCAGCAATTTGCGGCGGGCCGGCTACAATGAGCAGTTCTTC	CASSASNLRRAGYNEQFF
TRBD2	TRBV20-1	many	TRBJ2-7	TGCAGTGCCGCGGGAGCCCCCTACGAGCAGTACTTC	CSAAGAPYEQYF
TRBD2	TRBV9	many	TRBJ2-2	TGTGCCAGCAGCGTAAGCGGGGGCTTGAACACCGGGGAGCTGTTTTTT	CASSVSGGLNTGELFF
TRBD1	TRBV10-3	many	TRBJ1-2	TGTGCCATCAACCTTGGGACAGAGAACTATGGCTACACCTTC	CAINLGTENYGYTF
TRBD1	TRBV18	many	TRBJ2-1	TGTGCCAGCTCACCGAGGGACAGGCGTAAAAATGAGCAGTTCTTC	CASSPRDRRKNEQFF
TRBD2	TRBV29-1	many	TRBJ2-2	TGCAGCGGTGGGACTAGCGGGAACGCGAACACCGGGGAGCTGTTTTTT	CSGGTSGNANTGELFF
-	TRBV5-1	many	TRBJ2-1	TGCGCCAGCAGCGTCCCGGGAGTCGGAGTAGGGTTCTTC	CASSVPGVGVGFF
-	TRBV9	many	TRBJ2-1	TGTGCCAGCAGCTTGTCCCGGGATGAGCAGTTCTTC	CASSLSRDEQFF
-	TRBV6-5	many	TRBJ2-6	TGTGCCAGCAGTTACGAGGGCTTCTTCTCTGGGGCCAACGTCCTGACTTTC	CASSYEGFFSGANVLTF
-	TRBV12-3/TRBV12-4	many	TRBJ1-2	TGTGCCAGCAGTTTATTCGGGATAAACTATGGCTACACCTTC	CASSLFGINYGYTF
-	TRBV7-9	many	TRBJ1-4	TGTGCCAGCAGTATCCAGGGTGGAATCGAAAAACTGTTTTTT	CASSIQGGIEKLFF
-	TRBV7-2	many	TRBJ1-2	TGTGCCAGCAGCTTAGGGAGAGGCGGAGGGAACTATGGCTACACCTTC	CASSLGRGGGNYGYTF
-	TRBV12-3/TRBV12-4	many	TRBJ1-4	TGTGCCAGCAGTTTAGCGCAGGGGATCGGCGAAAAACTGTTTTTT	CASSLAQGIGEKLFF
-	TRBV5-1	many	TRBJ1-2	TGCGCCAGCAGCATCGGACGGGGGGCGCATATATATGGCTACACCTTC	CASSIGRGAHIYGYTF
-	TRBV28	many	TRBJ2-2	TGTGCCAGCAGTTTTTTGGACGGGAGAGTGGCCGGGGAGCTGTTTTTT	CASSFLDGRVAGELFF
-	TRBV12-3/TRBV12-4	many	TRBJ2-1	TGTGCCAGCAGTTCAGGGGATGAGCAGTTCTTC	CASSSGDEQFF
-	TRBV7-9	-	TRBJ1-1	TGTGCCAGCAGCCCCCGAGGAGGAGACACTGAAGCTTTCTTT	CASSPRGGDTEAFF
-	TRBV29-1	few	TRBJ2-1	TGCAGCGTTGAGAGAGGGAGAGCCCACAATGAGCAGTTCTTC	CSVERGRAHNEQFF
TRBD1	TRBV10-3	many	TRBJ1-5	TGTGCCATCAGTGAGTCCCGACAGGGGTATCAGCCCCAGCATTTT	CAISESRQGYQPQHF
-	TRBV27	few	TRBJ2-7	TGTGCCAGCACCGACCGCCCGGGCCACGAGCAGTACTTC	CASTDRPGHEQYF
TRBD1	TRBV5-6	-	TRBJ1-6	TGTGCCAGCAGCCCCGAGACAGGGCTCAGAAATTCACCCCTCCACTTT	CASSPETGLRNSPLHF
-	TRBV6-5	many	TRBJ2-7	TGTGCCAGCAGTTCCACACCCTACGAGCAGTACTTC	CASSSTPYEQYF
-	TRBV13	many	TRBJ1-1	TGTGCCAGCAGCTCAAGAGGAGGCACTGAAGCTTTCTTT	CASSSRGGTEAFF
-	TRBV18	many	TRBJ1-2	TGTGCCAGCGCCACAGACGGTCTCTATGGCTACACCTTC	CASATDGLYGYTF
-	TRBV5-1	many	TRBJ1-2	TGCGCCAGCAGCTTGGACGGCAAGTCGGTGTGGTATGGCTACACCTTC	CASSLDGKSVWYGYTF
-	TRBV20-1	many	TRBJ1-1	TGCAGTGCTCTTAAACCGGGCCCCAAGAACACTGAAGCTTTCTTT	CSALKPGPKNTEAFF
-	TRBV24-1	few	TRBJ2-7	TGTGCCACCAGTGACCCCAACTACGAGAACGAGCAGTACTTC	CATSDPNYENEQYF
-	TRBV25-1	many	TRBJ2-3	TGTGCCAGCAGTGAATGGGGGCAGGTGACAGATACGCAGTATTTT	CASSEWGQVTDTQYF
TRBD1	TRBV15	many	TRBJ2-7	TGTGCCACCAGCAGAGCCTCACCGGGACAGACCTACGAGCAGTACTTC	CATSRASPGQTYEQYF
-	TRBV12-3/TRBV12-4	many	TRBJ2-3	TGTGCCAGCAGTAGGACAGGCACAGATACGCAGTATTTT	CASSRTGTDTQYF
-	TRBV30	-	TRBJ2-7	TGTGCCTGGAGTGTCGGGATTTCCTACGAGCAGTACTTC	CAWSVGISYEQYF
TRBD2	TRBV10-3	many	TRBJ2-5	TGTGCCATCAGTACCGGGACTAGCGGGGGGGCGGTTGAGACCCAGTACTTC	CAISTGTSGGAVETQYF
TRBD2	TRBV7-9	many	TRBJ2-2	TGTGCCAGCAGCTTAACGGGGCGGGAGAGAAACACCGGGGAGCTGTTTTTT	CASSLTGRERNTGELFF
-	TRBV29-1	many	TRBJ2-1	TGCAGCGCTGCGGCCATCCCCGGGACCACGCACTACCCGAATGAGCAGTTCTTC	CSAAAIPGTTHYPNEQFF
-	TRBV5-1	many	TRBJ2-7	TGCGCCAGCAGCGGGGATCAGGGGAGGTACGAGCAGTACTTC	CASSGDQGRYEQYF
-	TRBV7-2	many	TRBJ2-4	TGTGCCAGCAGGCCCTCCGGGCAGGGGTTAGCCAAAAACATTCAGTACTTC	CASRPSGQGLAKNIQYF
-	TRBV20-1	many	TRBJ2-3	TGCAGTGCTAGAGATCTCGGGATGGGGGATACGCAGTATTTT	CSARDLGMGDTQYF
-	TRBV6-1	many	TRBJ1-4	TGTGCCAGCAGTCTTTGGGACGGAGAGGAAAAACTGTTTTTT	CASSLWDGEEKLFF
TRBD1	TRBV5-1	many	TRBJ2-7	TGCGCCAGCAGCTTGGATGACGCCGGGACAGGGGGCAACTACGAGCAGTACTTC	CASSLDDAGTGGNYEQYF
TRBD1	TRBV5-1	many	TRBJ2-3	TGCGCCAGCAGCGGCACAGGGGGTTATAGCACAGATACGCAGTATTTT	CASSGTGGYSTDTQYF
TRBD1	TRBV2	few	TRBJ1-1	TGTGCCAGCAGGGGTGACAGGGCCCCCACTGAAGCTTTCTTT	CASRGDRAPTEAFF
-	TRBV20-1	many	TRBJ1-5	TGCAGTGCTAGTTCCGTGAATAATCAGCCCCAGCATTTT	CSASSVNNQPQHF
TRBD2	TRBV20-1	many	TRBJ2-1	TGCAGTGCTAGGTCTAGCGGGAGGACTAGCTCCTACAATGAGCAGTTCTTC	CSARSSGRTSSYNEQFF
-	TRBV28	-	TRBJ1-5	TGTGCCAGCAGTTATGCGTTCTTGCCCCAGCATTTT	CASSYAFLPQHF